Described below is a single TCR beta chain sequence and its context. The data stem from a study of shared clonotypes between healthy human individuals. The wider study: The study drew on a couple of women and a few men aged 18 to 49 as donors. The plates for each donor numbered three CD4 naive, three CD4 memory, two CD8 naive and one CD8 memory.

Original methodology: Junction-only immunoSEQ data arrived without quality scores, meaning filtering differed. TCRdb's table, derived via immunoSEQ multiplex PCR, lists solely in-frame clones and lacks some. D and trimming come from the DNA, and the V and J calls and clone size come from that table. This sample carries approximately 2,000,000 clones, 92% of them seen once, and the ten largest clones take about 0.41%. Input material: naive CD4+ T cells from PBMCs. Subset of the sample: CD45RA+ positively selected. This receptor was identified in a man aged 18 to 30 in good health. Some clones in this sample may be carry-over from other donors' samples.

The chain's CDR3 is CASRPDRNTEAFF. In DNA form, the CDR3 reads TGTGCCAGCAGACCGGACAGGAACACTGAAGCTTTCTTT. V and J are TRBV7-9 and TRBJ1-1, with D perhaps matching TRBD1 (6 bases). The CDR3 is 13 amino acids. Germline CDR1 and CDR2: SEHNR and FQNEAQ (reference sequence). Trimming left V 6 bases short and J 1 base short, with 9 bases between. The full variable domain, rest sourced from reference TRBV7-9 and TRBJ1-1, is DTGVSQNPRHKITKRGQNVTFRCDPISEHNRLYWYRQTLGQGPEFLTYFQNEAQLEKSRLLSDRFSAERPKGSFSTLEIQRTEQGDSAMYLCASRPDRNTEAFFGQGTRLTVV.